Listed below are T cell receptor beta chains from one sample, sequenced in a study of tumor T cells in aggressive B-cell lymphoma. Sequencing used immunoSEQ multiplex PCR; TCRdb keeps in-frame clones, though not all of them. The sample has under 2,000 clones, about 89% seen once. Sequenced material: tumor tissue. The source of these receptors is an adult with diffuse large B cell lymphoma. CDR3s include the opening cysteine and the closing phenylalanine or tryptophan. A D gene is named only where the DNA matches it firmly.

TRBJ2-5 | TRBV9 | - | CASSVTGYETQYF
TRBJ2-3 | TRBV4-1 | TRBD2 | CASSQVSGVTDTQYF
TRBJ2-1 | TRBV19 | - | CASSIVGGVRTNEQFF
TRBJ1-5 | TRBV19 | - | CASSMSYNQPQHF
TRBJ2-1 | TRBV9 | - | CASSVGGATYNEQFF
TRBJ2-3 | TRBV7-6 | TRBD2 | CASSVSGGTDTQYF
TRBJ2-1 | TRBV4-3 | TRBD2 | CASTAGLAGNNEQFF
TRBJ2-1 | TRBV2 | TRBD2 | CASKSLAGNEQFF
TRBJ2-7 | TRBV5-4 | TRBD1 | CASSFDRGQTSEQYF
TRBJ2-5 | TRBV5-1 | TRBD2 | CASSLYGTSGVGTATKYF
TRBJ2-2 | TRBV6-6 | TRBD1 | CASRGRQGHTGELFF
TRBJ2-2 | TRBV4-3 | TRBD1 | CASSPQGIQNTGELFF
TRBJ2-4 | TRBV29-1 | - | CSVAELNIQYF
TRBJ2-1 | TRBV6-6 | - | CASSYSDEQFF
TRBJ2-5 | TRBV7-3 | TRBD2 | CASSAGGRIDF
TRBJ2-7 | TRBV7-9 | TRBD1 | CASSLGLGRGRYEQYF
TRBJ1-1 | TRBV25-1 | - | CASRSWGRENTEAFF
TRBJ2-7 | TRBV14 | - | CASSQGYGAEQYF
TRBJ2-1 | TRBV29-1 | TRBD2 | CSGGGFSYNEQFF
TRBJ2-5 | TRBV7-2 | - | CASSLRGAPIETQYF
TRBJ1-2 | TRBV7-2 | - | CASSSASGNGYTF
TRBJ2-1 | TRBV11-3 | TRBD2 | CASSSSGGNYNEQFF
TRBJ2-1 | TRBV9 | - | CASSLTGGSYNEQFF
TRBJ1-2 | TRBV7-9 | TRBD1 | CASSPVQGANSYGYTF
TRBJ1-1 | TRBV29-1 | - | CSARHGNTEAFF
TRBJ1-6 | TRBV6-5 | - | CASSYSQSPLHF
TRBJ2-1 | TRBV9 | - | CANSLGGVGYNEQFF
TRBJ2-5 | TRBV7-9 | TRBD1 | CASSSDRVQETQYF
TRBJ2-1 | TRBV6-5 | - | CASMSAGSYNEQFF
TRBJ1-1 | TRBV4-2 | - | CASSQGGEGLMNTEAFF
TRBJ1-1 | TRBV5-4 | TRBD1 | CASSLDRGQETEAFF
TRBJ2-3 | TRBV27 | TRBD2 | CASNSLGTGGRVDTQYF
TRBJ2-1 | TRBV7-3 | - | CASSLTLENEQFF
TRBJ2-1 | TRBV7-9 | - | CASSVSDSSYNEQFF
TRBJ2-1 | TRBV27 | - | CASSLSTGSYNEQFF
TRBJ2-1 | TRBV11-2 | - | CASSSSTNNEQFF
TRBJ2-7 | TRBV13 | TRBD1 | CASSPTGTGGVYEQYF
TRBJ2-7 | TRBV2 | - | CASLAGVNYEQYF
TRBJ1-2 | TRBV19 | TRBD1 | CASTGGRYGYTF
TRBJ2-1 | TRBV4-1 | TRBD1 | CASSQARDRDIDEQFF
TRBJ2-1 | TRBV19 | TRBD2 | CASSHNLAVGQQFF
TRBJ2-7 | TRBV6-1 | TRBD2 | CASSLGLAGYEQYF